This TCR beta chain came from a study of PD-L1 blockade in urothelial cancer. As for the study in general: Peripheral blood specimens exhibited a median yield of approximately 140,000 T cells.

Study-level points and caveats: Durable benefit accompanied greater 3-week expansion of tumor-associated blood clones.

The germline V gene encodes CDR1 SGHRS and CDR2 YFSETQ. After removal of 0 bases from V and 3 bases from J, the junction contained 3 bases not matched to a gene. This CDR3 has 16 residues. The time point here: peripheral blood 6 weeks after treatment start. Urothelial carcinoma, locally advanced or metastatic, affected the patients. In the case of this clone: Its specificity is not known.

Profiled with immunoSEQ multiplex PCR; TCRdb holds only in-frame clones, not every one. The data contain about 90,000 clones, roughly 85% of them singletons. The receptor was isolated from a man between 65 and 85 years old with urothelial cancer. Sequencing was performed on PBMCs, taken around atezolizumab (anti-PD-L1) treatment. This chain uses TRBV5-1 with TRBJ2-7; 13 bases align to TRBD2. The CDR3 region has the DNA TGCGCCAGCAGCTTGGGGGGGACTAGCGGGAACTACGAGCAGTACTTC. Protein product: CASSLGGTSGNYEQYF.